Each of the 28 T cell receptor beta chains below was sequenced from the same sample in a study of T-cell reconstitution after alpha-beta-depleted transplantation in children. Unique molecular identifiers were incorporated when the TCRbeta library was constructed. MiXCR, applied by TCRdb to the PCR reads, yields one record per CDR3 protein. The sample lists 200,000 to 250,000 distinct CDR3 sequences, more than 20% occurring once. Here the sequenced sample was PBMCs, mostly from graft donor cells, taken 360 days after TCRalphabeta/CD19-depleted stem cell transplant. Receptor source: a female patient between 2 and 15 years old who had a stem cell transplant for congenital amegakaryocytic thrombocytopenia, so the T cells may come from the graft donor.

This clonotype has just a few counts. V usage is TRBV6-1 and J usage is TRBJ2-3; TRBD2 matches 12 bases. The CDR3 contains 19 residues. The V segment lost 6 bases and the J segment 1 base; nucleotides outside the gene matches: 14. The germline V gene encodes CDR1 MNHNS and CDR2 SASEGT. CDR3 coding DNA: TGTGCCAGCAGCCAGAGAAGACTAGCGGGGGCCCCTGGCACAGATACGCAGTATTTT. It is translated as CASSQRRLAGAPGTDTQYF.

The chain couples TRBV25-1 to TRBJ2-3; the D is unclear. CDR3 size: 16 residues. CDR1 is MGHDK and CDR2 is SYGVNS in the germline V gene. The ends were cut back, 5 bases at V and 5 bases at J, with 20 bases in the middle. The CDR3 DNA reads as TGTGCCAGCAGTCTGTCTTATGTGGGGATCAGAGATACGCAGTATTTT. Its translation: CASSLSYVGIRDTQYF.

The rearrangement uses TRBV5-1 and TRBJ2-1; 9 positions match TRBD2. The V gene's germline CDR1 is SGHRS and CDR2 YFSETQ. The CDR3 sequence is 15 residues long. The J segment lost 10 bases and the V segment lost 1 base, leaving 9 bases of the junction unmatched. CDR3 DNA sequence: TGCGCCAGCAGCTTGACGCGCGGGGGGGCCGGGGAGCAGTTCTTC. It specifies CASSLTRGGAGEQFF.

This clonotype appeared a single time. This chain links TRBV7-8 with TRBJ2-5; a weak D match, TRBD2 (5 bases). CDR1 SGHVS and CDR2 FQNEAQ come from the germline V gene. The ends were cut back, 4 bases at V and 5 bases at J, with 20 bases in the middle. This CDR3 has 16 residues. The CDR3 protein is CASSSRVRDGEETQYF. For the CDR3, the DNA is TGTGCCAGCAGCTCGAGGGTTAGAGATGGGGAGGAGACCCAGTACTTC.

The chain recombines TRBV27 with TRBJ1-1; TRBD1 matches 7 bases. The CDR3 runs 15 residues. CDR1 is MNHEY and CDR2 is SMNVEV in the germline V gene (reference sequence). J lost 1 base, V lost 7 bases, and 9 bases had no gene match. The CDR3, as DNA: TGTGCCAGCATTCACAGGGGCCCGGGGAACACTGAAGCTTTCTTT. Translated, it gives CASIHRGPGNTEAFF.

This clonotype was counted only a few times. This rearrangement joins TRBV20-1 to TRBJ1-1; no clear D. CDR1 is DFQATT and CDR2 is SNEGSKA in the germline V gene (reference sequence). Trimming cost V 7 bases and J 2 bases, with 14 bases left between them. The CDR3 extends over 13 amino acids. DNA of the CDR3: TGCAGTGTTCACATAGTGGGTAACACTGAAGCTTTCTTT. Protein sequence: CSVHIVGNTEAFF.

V is TRBV2 and J is TRBJ1-5; D gene ambiguous. V shed 6 bases and J shed 4 bases, with 10 bases lying between them. Germline CDR1 SNHLY, CDR2 FYNNEI. The CDR3 runs 13 residues. CDR3 sequence: CASRAELNQPQHF. The CDR3 region has the DNA TGTGCCAGCAGGGCAGAATTAAATCAGCCCCAGCATTTT.

The rearrangement links TRBV4-3 to TRBJ2-3; TRBD2 agrees at 11 bases. V dropped 0 bases and J dropped 2; count of bases not matched to a gene: 4. Per germline, CDR1 LGHNA and CDR2 YSLEER. The CDR3 consists of 17 residues. The CDR3, as DNA: TGCGCCAGCAGCCAAGAAACTAGCGGGAGACTCACAGATACGCAGTATTTT. Protein product: CASSQETSGRLTDTQYF.

This rearrangement joins TRBV5-1 to TRBJ2-5; TRBD2 matches 12 bases. The CDR3 has 17 amino acids. Trimming took 2 bases from V and 4 from J; bases not matched to a gene: 9. Germline V lookup: CDR1 SGHRS, CDR2 YFSETQ. CDR3: CASSFPTSGGGGETQYF. CDR3 DNA sequence: TGCGCCAGCAGCTTCCCGACTAGCGGGGGAGGAGGAGAGACCCAGTACTTC.

This clonotype was counted ten times or more. The chain has TRBV7-2 and TRBJ2-1; D unclear. V dropped 4 bases and J dropped 6 bases, with 7 bases sitting between them. Germline-derived CDR1 and CDR2 are SGHTA and FQGNSA. This CDR3 has 12 residues. CDR3 amino acids: CASSYSSNEQFF. The CDR3 region has the DNA TGTGCCAGCAGCTACTCTAGCAATGAGCAGTTCTTC.

The chain's CDR3 is CASTRSSYEQYF. The CDR3 DNA is TGTGCCAGCACAAGGAGCTCCTACGAGCAGTACTTC. The rearrangement joins TRBV28 to TRBJ2-7, with no clear D. V shed 7 bases and J shed 0 bases, with 7 bases lying between them. The germline V gene encodes CDR1 MDHEN and CDR2 SYDVKM. The CDR3 length is 12 residues.

V gene TRBV4-3 combines with J gene TRBJ2-1; D perhaps matches TRBD2 (7 bases). The CDR3 extends over 17 amino acids. The germline CDR1 and CDR2 sequences are LGHNA and YSLEER. V lost 0 bases to trimming and J lost 2 bases, with 14 bases between them. CDR3 region: CASSQDWGGGTYNEQFF. The DNA for the CDR3 is TGCGCCAGCAGCCAAGATTGGGGAGGGGGAACCTACAATGAGCAGTTCTTC.

The gene calls are TRBV7-9 and TRBJ2-1; D is unclear. Germline values: CDR1 SEHNR, CDR2 FQNEAQ (reference sequence). This CDR3 spans 14 amino acids. Trimming shortened V by 5 bases and J by 5 bases, and 13 bases separated the two germline ends. DNA of the CDR3: TGTGCCAGCAGCCCCCCGGACGGACACAATGAGCAGTTCTTC. Amino acids: CASSPPDGHNEQFF. The full variable domain, completed using reference TRBV7-9 and TRBJ2-1, is DTGVSQNPRHKITKRGQNVTFRCDPISEHNRLYWYRQTLGQGPEFLTYFQNEAQLEKSRLLSDRFSAERPKGSFSTLEIQRTEQGDSAMYLCASSPPDGHNEQFFGPGTRLTVL.

V gene TRBV20-1 combines with J gene TRBJ2-2; D gene ambiguous. The CDR3 has 12 residues. Deletions cut 5 bases from V and 4 bases from J, with 8 bases between. Germline CDR1 and CDR2: DFQATT and SNEGSKA (reference sequence). CDR3 coding DNA: TGCAGTGCTCTTGGTGGCACCGGGGAGCTGTTTTTT. This gives the protein CSALGGTGELFF.

This clonotype was detected ten times or more. The V gene is TRBV7-2, the J gene TRBJ2-2, with 7 bases fitting TRBD2. Trimming took 3 bases from V and 2 from J; bases not matched to a gene: 6. The length of the CDR3 is 16 residues. The germline V gene has CDR1 SGHTA and CDR2 FQGNSA. This CDR3 is CASSFYGTINTGELFF. DNA for the CDR3: TGTGCCAGCAGCTTCTACGGGACTATCAACACCGGGGAGCTGTTTTTT.

The table lists this clonotype with a few counts. The chain recombines TRBV28 with TRBJ2-7; TRBD1 agrees at 9 bases. The CDR3 extends over 16 amino acids. J lost 4 bases, V lost 6 bases, and 13 bases had no gene match. Germline CDR1 MDHEN, CDR2 SYDVKM. CDR3 nucleotide sequence: TGTGCCAGCAGAGCTGCGCCGGGACAGGGATGGTACGAGCAGTACTTC. As protein: CASRAAPGQGWYEQYF.

This clonotype occurred a few times. V gene TRBV24-1 combines with J gene TRBJ2-2; 7 bases fit TRBD1. The germline V gene has CDR1 KGHDR and CDR2 SFDVKD. Germline trimming cut 4 bases from V and 1 base from J; bases unmatched to any gene: 5. CDR3 length: 16 residues. Here the CDR3 reads CATSDPHRGNTGELFF. In nucleotides, the CDR3 is TGTGCCACCAGTGACCCCCACAGGGGGAACACCGGGGAGCTGTTTTTT.

The chain recombines TRBV9 with TRBJ2-1, with no clear D. This CDR3 region has 12 residues. The germline V gene has CDR1 SGDLS and CDR2 YYNGEE. V was clipped by 7 bases and J by 6 bases, with 11 bases between them. The CDR3: CASGLRFNEQFF. The CDR3 DNA reads TGTGCCAGCGGCTTGCGGTTCAATGAGCAGTTCTTC.

The gene calls are TRBV3-1 and TRBJ2-1, with TRBD2 identical over 11 bases. Germline-derived CDR1 and CDR2 are LGHDT and YNNKEL (reference sequence). This CDR3 is built from 15 residues. V dropped 4 bases and J dropped 10; count of bases not matched to a gene: 9. For the CDR3, the DNA is TGTGCCAGCAGCCGAGATACTAGCGGGGGAAGGGAGCAGTTCTTC. This sequence encodes CASSRDTSGGREQFF.

This clonotype has just a few counts. This rearrangement joins TRBV29-1 to TRBJ2-1; 8 nucleotides match TRBD2. The CDR3 spans 12 residues. Germline values: CDR1 SQVTM, CDR2 ANQGSEA. The V and J ends lost 2 bases and 8 bases, in that order; junction bases with no gene match: 2. The CDR3 spells CSVERGGHEQFF. As DNA, the CDR3 is TGCAGCGTTGAACGGGGGGGCCATGAGCAGTTCTTC.

This rearrangement joins TRBV20-1 to TRBJ1-2, with a possible D match to TRBD1 (5 bases). CDR1 is DFQATT and CDR2 is SNEGSKA in the germline V gene (reference sequence). CDR3 size: 14 residues. V was trimmed by 0 bases and J by 5 bases, leaving 13 bases between them. CDR3: CSAREGVNEYGYTF. The CDR3 DNA is TGCAGTGCTAGAGAGGGGGTAAACGAATATGGCTACACCTTC.

The sample holds many counts of this clonotype. Written as DNA, the CDR3 is TGTGCCATCAGTCCCGGACTAGCGGGAGGCAATGAGCAGTTCTTC. It yields the protein CAISPGLAGGNEQFF. This chain joins TRBV10-3 and TRBJ2-1; TRBD2 matches 14 bases. Trimming cost V 5 bases and J 6 bases; bases outside gene matches: 3. The CDR3 extends over 15 amino acids. CDR1 ENHRY and CDR2 SYGVKD come from the germline V gene.

This clonotype was seen a few times. The V call is TRBV7-6, the J call TRBJ2-7; TRBD2 matches 10 bases. The germline V gene has CDR1 SGHVS and CDR2 FNYEAQ. The CDR3 sequence is 18 residues long. With V trimmed by 3 bases and J by 5 bases, 16 bases remained unmatched. The CDR3 sequence is CASSLAHGTSARWDEQYF. The CDR3 DNA follows: TGTGCCAGCAGCTTGGCCCATGGGACTAGCGCTCGGTGGGACGAGCAGTACTTC. The full variable domain, its missing parts supplied by reference TRBV7-6 and TRBJ2-7, is GAGVSQSPRYKVTKRGQDVALRCDPISGHVSLYWYRQALGQGPEFLTYFNYEAQQDKSGLPNDRFSAERPEGSISTLTIQRTEQRDSAMYRCASSLAHGTSARWDEQYFGPGTRLTVT.

The genes are TRBV19 and TRBJ2-2; 8 bases are shared with TRBD2. V gave up 5 bases and J gave up 0 bases; unmatched junction bases: 5. Germline CDR1 LNHDA, CDR2 SQIVND (reference sequence). This CDR3 contains 16 residues. The CDR3 spells CASSLTGRANTGELFF. The CDR3 nucleotides read TGTGCCAGTAGTTTGACCGGGAGGGCGAACACCGGGGAGCTGTTTTTT.

The chain has TRBV3-1 and TRBJ2-1; 12 bases fit TRBD2. Trimming cost V 4 bases and J 0 bases; bases outside gene matches: 10. This CDR3 comprises 19 residues. Germline V gene sequence: CDR1 LGHDT, CDR2 YNNKEL (reference sequence). CDR3 region: CASSRSGTSGLSSYNEQFF. CDR3 in DNA: TGTGCCAGCAGCCGTTCCGGGACTAGCGGGTTAAGCTCCTACAATGAGCAGTTCTTC.

This rearrangement joins TRBV4-2 to TRBJ2-1; TRBD2 matches 11 bases. Germline CDR1 reads LGHNA; CDR2 reads YNFKEQ. CDR3 size: 17 residues. Trimming at V came to 4 bases and at J to 8 bases, leaving 13 bases not matched to a gene. CDR3 protein: CASSPPQTSGTGYEQFF. DNA for the CDR3: TGTGCCAGCAGCCCTCCCCAGACTAGCGGGACCGGCTATGAGCAGTTCTTC.

This clonotype has only a few counts. V and J are TRBV7-3 and TRBJ2-7; 9 bases map to TRBD1. This CDR3 region has 14 residues. Germline V gene lookup returns CDR1 SGHTA and CDR2 FQGTGA. V gave up 4 bases and J gave up 6 bases; unmatched junction bases: 7. CDR3 sequence: CASSSTGQGSEQYF. CDR3 nucleotide sequence: TGTGCCAGCAGCTCCACGGGACAGGGTTCCGAGCAGTACTTC.

This clonotype has a count of ten or more. This chain connects TRBV7-6 to TRBJ2-1; TRBD2 agrees at 9 bases. Per germline, CDR1 SGHVS and CDR2 FNYEAQ. The CDR3 runs to 15 residues. V was pared by 6 bases and J by 0 bases, with 3 bases of the junction left unmatched. The CDR3 spells CASRDSGSSYNEQFF. The DNA for the CDR3 is TGTGCCAGCAGGGATAGCGGGAGCTCCTACAATGAGCAGTTCTTC.